This entry lists 27 T cell receptor beta chains sequenced from one sample in a study of PD-L1 blockade in urothelial cancer. Libraries were prepared by immunoSEQ multiplex PCR; TCRdb keeps only in-frame clonotypes and omits some of them. The sample records roughly 110,000 clones, less than 95% being singletons. Sample time point: peripheral blood 6 weeks after treatment start. The input for sequencing was PBMCs, taken around atezolizumab (anti-PD-L1) treatment. The receptors here all came from a man aged 55 to 69 with urothelial cancer.

This clone is a singleton in its sample. The J gene is TRBJ2-1, the V gene TRBV7-3, with TRBD2 matching over 8 bases. Germline loops: CDR1 SGHTA, CDR2 FQGTGA. The CDR3 runs to 17 residues. Trimming took 7 bases from V and 0 from J; bases not matched to a gene: 11. CDR3: CASTHCRREDSYNEQFF. CDR3 sequence (DNA): TGTGCCAGCACCCACTGTAGGCGGGAGGACTCCTACAATGAGCAGTTCTTC.

The rearrangement uses TRBV7-2 and TRBJ1-4, with no clear D. The CDR3 is 13 amino acids. V shed 5 bases and J shed 12 bases, with 16 bases lying between them. Per the germline V gene, CDR1 is SGHTA and CDR2 is FQGNSA. The CDR3: CASSPRTDGELFF. In DNA, the CDR3 is TGTGCCAGCAGCCCACGGACGGACGGGGAACTGTTTTTT.

This chain uses TRBV29-1 with TRBJ2-5, with a tentative D call TRBD1 (5 bases). This CDR3 has 13 amino acids. Per the germline V gene, CDR1 is SQVTM and CDR2 is ANQGSEA. V lost 4 bases and J 2 bases, leaving 11 bases between the germline ends. As DNA, the CDR3 is TGCAGCGTTGGACCAGGGCAACAAGAGACCCAGTACTTC. It is translated as CSVGPGQQETQYF.

The chain combines TRBV7-3 with TRBJ2-2, with TRBD2 as a possible D gene (5 bases). Trimming took 5 bases from V and 6 from J, leaving 10 bases between them. There are 13 residues in the CDR3. From germline, CDR1 is SGHTA and CDR2 FQGTGA. The CDR3 nucleotides read TGTGCCAGCAGCCCAAGCGGCGCCGGGGAGCTGTTTTTT. Translated, it gives CASSPSGAGELFF.

This chain links TRBV21-1 with TRBJ2-2; no check of the table's D call, TRBD1, against the DNA was made. TRBV21-1 is reported as a pseudogene. This CDR3 contains 15 residues. CDR3 amino acids: CASIDGQGCTGELFF. CDR3 DNA sequence: TGTGCCAGCATCGATGGACAGGGCTGTACCGGGGAGCTGTTTTTT.

This chain links TRBV5-4 with TRBJ2-3; 14 bases match TRBD2. This CDR3 spans 17 amino acids. Per the germline V gene, CDR1 is SGHNT and CDR2 is YYREEE (reference sequence). Germline trimming cut 4 bases from V and 7 bases from J; bases unmatched to any gene: 11. The CDR3: CASSPGHGTSGSYTQYF. The CDR3, as DNA: TGTGCCAGCAGCCCCGGTCACGGGACTAGCGGGAGTTATACGCAGTATTTT. Looking up the rest from reference TRBV5-4 and TRBJ2-3 gives the full variable domain: ETGVTQSPTHLIKTRGQQVTLRCSSQSGHNTVSWYQQALGQGPQFIFQYYREEENGRGNFPPRFSGLQFPNYSSELNVNALELDDSALYLCASSPGHGTSGSYTQYFGPGTRLTVL.

This clone was counted a single time. The chain uses TRBV7-2 and TRBJ1-3; 10 nucleotides agree with TRBD1. The germline CDR1 and CDR2 sequences are SGHTA and FQGNSA. V shed 4 bases, J shed 2 bases, and the junction held 8 bases outside the gene matches. CDR3 length equals 17 residues. DNA of the CDR3: TGTGCCAGCAGCTATACCGGGACAGGGGATCCTGGAAACACCATATATTTT. This translates into CASSYTGTGDPGNTIYF.

The CDR3 region is CASSPVQDYNEQFF. In DNA, the CDR3 is TGTGCCAGCTCACCAGTACAGGATTACAATGAGCAGTTCTTC. The gene calls are TRBV18 and TRBJ2-1; D may be TRBD1 (5 bases). V lost 2 bases and J 4 bases, leaving 9 bases between the germline ends. Germline values: CDR1 KGHSH, CDR2 LQKENI. The CDR3 extends over 14 amino acids.

This clone has a handful of counts. The chain couples TRBV5-8 to TRBJ2-1, with D tentatively TRBD2 (5 bases). This CDR3 has 20 amino acids. Germline V lookup: CDR1 SGHTS, CDR2 YDEGEE. V was shortened by 0 bases and J by 0 bases, with 22 bases between the two germline ends. CDR3 residues: CASSLGGSTGIRSSYNEQFF. CDR3 bases: TGTGCCAGCAGCTTGGGTGGGTCTACGGGGATACGGAGCTCCTACAATGAGCAGTTCTTC.

This chain joins TRBV2 and TRBJ1-5, with D maybe TRBD1 (6 bases). The germline CDR1 and CDR2 sequences are SNHLY and FYNNEI. Trimming removed 6 bases from V and 4 bases from J, with 10 bases in between. The CDR3 is 13 residues long. The CDR3 region is CASSSGQNQPQHF. The CDR3 DNA sequence: TGTGCCAGCAGCTCGGGACAAAATCAGCCCCAGCATTTT.

This clone is a singleton in its sample. This chain joins TRBV28 and TRBJ1-5; maybe TRBD1 (5 bases). Deletions cut 6 bases from V and 2 bases from J, with 11 bases between. Germline V gene lookup returns CDR1 MDHEN and CDR2 SYDVKM. The CDR3 is 14 residues long. DNA for the CDR3: TGTGCCAGCAGGCAGGGAGGTGGCAATCAGCCCCAGCATTTT. Its protein is CASRQGGGNQPQHF.

The chain uses TRBV5-5 and TRBJ2-7; 13 bases fit TRBD2. Losses at the gene ends were 1 base for V and 6 bases for J; bases not matched to a gene: 4. Germline CDR1 reads SGHKS; CDR2 reads YYEKEE (reference sequence). This CDR3 is built from 15 residues. CDR3 loop: CASSLTSGRASEQYF. In DNA, the CDR3 is TGTGCCAGCAGCTTGACTAGCGGGAGGGCCTCCGAGCAGTACTTC.

The chain uses TRBV1 and TRBJ2-3; the table's TRBD2 call for D was not verified on the DNA. TRBV1 represents a pseudogene. This CDR3 spans 19 amino acids. Written as DNA, the CDR3 is TGCACCAGCAGCCAAGATCTAGCGGGAGGGTCCATAGAAGCTGATACGCAGTATTTT. Translating gives CTSSQDLAGGSIEADTQYF.

The genes are TRBV7-2 and TRBJ2-5, with 12 nucleotides matching TRBD2. CDR3 length: 14 residues. From germline, CDR1 is SGHTA and CDR2 FQGNSA. With V trimmed by 4 bases and J by 13 bases, 10 bases remained unmatched. CDR3: CASSSTSGGTFWYF. DNA for the CDR3: TGTGCCAGCAGCTCGACTAGCGGGGGTACATTCTGGTACTTC.

This chain links TRBV7-3 with TRBJ1-4; maybe TRBD1 (6 bases). The germline V and J ends were trimmed by 0 bases and 2 bases, with 10 bases remaining between them. CDR1 SGHTA and CDR2 FQGTGA come from the germline V gene. There are 16 residues in the CDR3. This CDR3 reads CASSLTYRVTNEKLFF. CDR3 coding DNA: TGTGCCAGCAGCTTAACATACAGGGTGACTAATGAAAAACTGTTTTTT.

This chain links TRBV6-6 with TRBJ2-5; 8 bases fit TRBD2. Germline-derived CDR1 and CDR2 are MNHNY and SVGAGI (reference sequence). V trimming: 9 bases; J trimming: 7 bases; junction bases outside the gene matches: 16. CDR3 length: 15 residues. For the CDR3, the DNA is TGTGCCAGTGGGTTGGAAGCGGGGGTGTCGTTGACCCAGTACTTC. Its translation: CASGLEAGVSLTQYF.

The chain is built from TRBV19 and TRBJ2-7; 9 bases align to TRBD2. Germline V lookup: CDR1 LNHDA, CDR2 SQIVND (reference sequence). Trimming took 4 bases from V and 9 from J; bases not matched to a gene: 13. The CDR3 consists of 15 residues. The CDR3 here is CASSTQASGVLAQYF. In DNA form, the CDR3 reads TGTGCCAGTAGTACCCAAGCTAGCGGGGTACTTGCGCAGTACTTC.

The genes are TRBV2 and TRBJ2-7, with D hard to call. Germline CDR1 SNHLY, CDR2 FYNNEI. The CDR3 length is 11 residues. V gave up 6 bases and J gave up 4 bases, with 7 bases separating them. This chain's CDR3 is CASSGKYEQYF. CDR3 bases: TGTGCCAGCAGCGGTAAATACGAGCAGTACTTC.

Regarding this clone: The junction and the germline gene differ at one end; a read error may be behind it. The chain recombines TRBV7-7 with TRBJ2-2, with D possibly being TRBD1 (6 bases). The CDR3 loop spans 17 amino acids. The germline V gene encodes CDR1 SSHAT and CDR2 FNYEAQ (reference sequence). CDR3 nucleotides: TGTGCTAGCAGCTTAGCACCGGACAGACCGAACACCGGGGAGCTGTTTTTT. This translates into CASSLAPDRPNTGELFF.

The rearrangement joins TRBV6-5 to TRBJ2-5; D call uncertain. Germline V gene data show CDR1 as MNHEY and CDR2 as SVGAGI. Trimming took off 8 bases at V and 0 bases at J, with 4 bases between the two ends. This CDR3 contains 11 residues. In nucleotides, the CDR3 is TGTGCCAGCGCGTACCAAGAGACCCAGTACTTC. Its translation: CASAYQETQYF.

The V gene is TRBV4-2, the J gene TRBJ2-1; TRBD2 matches 8 bases. The CDR3 is 16 residues long. CDR1 LGHNA and CDR2 YNFKEQ come from the germline V gene. J lost 8 bases, V lost 4 bases, and 13 bases had no gene match. The CDR3 DNA reads as TGTGCCAGCAGCCGGTCAGTTAGCGGGGTCCGTCATGAGCAGTTCTTC. This translates into CASSRSVSGVRHEQFF.

The CDR3, as DNA: TGTGCCAGTAGTACGGACTTCAGTGAGCAGTTCTTC. Translated: CASSTDFSEQFF. The J gene is TRBJ2-1, the V gene TRBV19; possibly TRBD2 for D (5 bases). The germline gives CDR1 LNHDA, CDR2 SQIVND (reference sequence). Trimming removed 4 bases from V and 9 bases from J, with 10 bases in between. The CDR3 has 12 residues.

The chain combines TRBV7-2 with TRBJ2-5, with D tentatively TRBD2 (5 bases). The germline V gene encodes CDR1 SGHTA and CDR2 FQGNSA. Trimming cost V 1 base and J 0 bases, with 6 bases left between them. The CDR3 consists of 14 residues. The CDR3 here is CASSLGRNQETQYF. CDR3 in DNA: TGTGCCAGCAGCTTAGGGAGGAACCAAGAGACCCAGTACTTC.

The CDR3 here is CASSWTGANTEAFF. In DNA, the CDR3 is TGTGCCAGCAGCTGGACAGGCGCGAACACTGAAGCTTTCTTT. V is TRBV5-4 and J is TRBJ1-1, with 7 bases identical to TRBD1. The CDR3 runs 14 residues. Unmatched junction bases numbered 3, after V lost 3 bases and J lost 1 base. Germline V gives CDR1 SGHNT, CDR2 YYREEE (reference sequence).

This clone was counted once. The J gene is TRBJ2-7, the V gene TRBV19; D might be TRBD2 (7 bases). The germline V gene encodes CDR1 LNHDA and CDR2 SQIVND (reference sequence). The CDR3 has 14 residues. V shed 3 bases and J shed 4 bases, with 13 bases lying between them. The chain's CDR3 is CASSIKGGPYEQYF. CDR3 DNA: TGTGCCAGTAGTATTAAGGGGGGGCCATACGAGCAGTACTTC.

The rearrangement joins TRBV5-1 to TRBJ2-5, with D maybe TRBD1 (5 bases). This CDR3 is 13 amino acids long. The germline CDR1 and CDR2 sequences are SGHRS and YFSETQ. Trimming removed 4 bases from V and 5 bases from J, with 12 bases in between. This CDR3 reads CASSPTGSETQYF. In DNA, the CDR3 is TGCGCCAGCAGCCCTACAGGTTCCGAGACCCAGTACTTC.

The V and J genes are TRBV18 and TRBJ1-4; TRBD1 matches at 9 bases. This CDR3 is built from 14 residues. Trimming at V came to 5 bases and at J to 6 bases, leaving 4 bases not matched to a gene. From germline, CDR1 is KGHSH and CDR2 LQKENI. This chain's CDR3 is CASSKGQGDEKLFF. The CDR3 region has the DNA TGTGCCAGCTCAAAGGGACAGGGTGATGAAAAACTGTTTTTT.